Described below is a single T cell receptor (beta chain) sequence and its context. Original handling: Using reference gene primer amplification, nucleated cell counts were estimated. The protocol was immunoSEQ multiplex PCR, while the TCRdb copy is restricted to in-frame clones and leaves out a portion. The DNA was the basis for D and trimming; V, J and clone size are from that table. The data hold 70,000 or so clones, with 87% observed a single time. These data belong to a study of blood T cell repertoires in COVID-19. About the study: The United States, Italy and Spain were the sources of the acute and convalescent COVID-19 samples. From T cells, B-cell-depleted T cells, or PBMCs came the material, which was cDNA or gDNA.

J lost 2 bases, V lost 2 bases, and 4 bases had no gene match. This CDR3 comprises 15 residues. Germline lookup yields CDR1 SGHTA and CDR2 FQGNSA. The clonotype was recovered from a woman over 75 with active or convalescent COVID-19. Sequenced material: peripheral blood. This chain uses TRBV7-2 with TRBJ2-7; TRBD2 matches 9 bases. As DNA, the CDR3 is TGTGCCAGCAGCTTATTAAGCGGGGGGCCCTACGAGCAGTACTTC. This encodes CASSLLSGGPYEQYF.